This is a list of T cell receptor beta chains from one sample in a study of OX40 agonist ivuxolimab in advanced cancers. Profiled with immunoSEQ multiplex PCR; TCRdb holds only in-frame clones, not every one. The top ten clones hold 15% to 20% of a sample with 20,000 to 25,000 clones, 70% to 90% of them seen once. Sequenced material: CD4+ or CD8+ T cells sorted from blood, taken in a trial of the OX40 agonist ivuxolimab. The receptors shown here come from an adult with an advanced solid tumor such as melanoma, head and neck, liver or kidney cancer. Both conserved end residues are part of each CDR3. A D gene is named only where the DNA matches it firmly. The listing skips clone size in some rows; elsewhere it reads once, few, many or a size class.

v_gene: TRBV5-1
abundance: .
d_gene: .
j_gene: TRBJ2-3
CDR3aa: CASSSQTGRGTDTQYF
CDR3nt: TGCGCCAGCAGCTCTCAGACAGGGCGGGGAACAGATACGCAGTATTTT

v_gene: TRBV7-6
abundance: .
d_gene: TRBD2
j_gene: TRBJ2-1
CDR3aa: CASSLVSGRGGSEQFF
CDR3nt: TGTGCCAGCAGCTTAGTATCCGGGCGGGGGGGCAGTGAGCAGTTCTTC

v_gene: TRBV7-2
abundance: .
d_gene: .
j_gene: TRBJ1-5
CDR3aa: CASSPSGGGNQPQHF
CDR3nt: TGTGCCAGCAGCCCCAGTGGGGGGGGCAATCAGCCCCAGCATTTT

v_gene: TRBV5-8
abundance: .
d_gene: TRBD1
j_gene: TRBJ2-1
CDR3aa: CASSLGQGVNEQFF
CDR3nt: TGTGCCAGCAGCTTGGGACAGGGGGTAAATGAGCAGTTCTTC

v_gene: TRBV18
abundance: .
d_gene: .
j_gene: TRBJ2-5
CDR3aa: CASSPRLSFSEETQYF
CDR3nt: TGTGCCAGCTCACCAAGACTCAGTTTTTCGGAGGAGACCCAGTACTTC

v_gene: TRBV6-6
abundance: .
d_gene: TRBD1
j_gene: TRBJ2-6
CDR3aa: CASRTTGGAGANVLTF
CDR3nt: TGTGCCAGCAGGACGACAGGGGGCGCTGGGGCCAACGTCCTGACTTTC

v_gene: TRBV7-8
abundance: .
d_gene: TRBD2
j_gene: TRBJ2-2
CDR3aa: CASTRTRGGRGELFF
CDR3nt: TGTGCCAGCACCCGGACTCGGGGGGGCCGCGGGGAGCTGTTTTTT

v_gene: TRBV7-9
abundance: .
d_gene: .
j_gene: TRBJ1-1
CDR3aa: CASSLEGGETEAFF
CDR3nt: TGTGCCAGCAGCTTAGAAGGGGGTGAGACTGAAGCTTTCTTT

v_gene: TRBV5-4
abundance: .
d_gene: .
j_gene: TRBJ1-6
CDR3aa: CASSPETMSSYNSPLHF
CDR3nt: TGTGCCAGCAGCCCCGAGACGATGAGCTCCTATAATTCACCCCTCCACTTT

v_gene: TRBV5-6
abundance: .
d_gene: .
j_gene: TRBJ2-7
CDR3aa: CASSINGRGGEQYF
CDR3nt: TGTGCCAGCAGCATCAATGGCAGGGGGGGCGAGCAGTACTTC

v_gene: TRBV18
abundance: .
d_gene: TRBD1
j_gene: TRBJ1-5
CDR3aa: CASSQTGAQPQHF
CDR3nt: TGTGCCAGCTCACAGACAGGGGCCCAGCCCCAGCATTTT

v_gene: TRBV2
abundance: once
d_gene: TRBD1
j_gene: TRBJ2-5
CDR3aa: CASSEGRQGVDQYF
CDR3nt: TGTGCCAGCAGTGAAGGTAGACAGGGGGTGGACCAGTACTTC

v_gene: TRBV7-9
abundance: once
d_gene: TRBD2
j_gene: TRBJ2-1
CDR3aa: CASSPGLAISFEQFF
CDR3nt: TGTGCCAGCAGCCCCGGACTAGCCATATCATTCGAGCAGTTCTTC

v_gene: TRBV27
abundance: .
d_gene: TRBD2
j_gene: TRBJ2-7
CDR3aa: CASARWLAGTYEQYF
CDR3nt: TGTGCCAGTGCCCGGTGGCTAGCGGGCACCTACGAGCAGTACTTC

v_gene: TRBV9
abundance: .
d_gene: .
j_gene: TRBJ2-1
CDR3aa: CASSGPANGQFF
CDR3nt: TGTGCCAGCAGCGGACCGGCCAATGGTCAGTTCTTC

v_gene: TRBV7-9
abundance: .
d_gene: TRBD1
j_gene: TRBJ1-1
CDR3aa: CASSRQGTEAFF
CDR3nt: TGTGCCAGCAGCCGACAGGGAACTGAAGCTTTCTTT

v_gene: TRBV7-8
abundance: .
d_gene: TRBD1
j_gene: TRBJ1-6
CDR3aa: CASSYQGGNSPLHF
CDR3nt: TGTGCCAGCAGCTACCAGGGGGGGAATTCACCCCTCCACTTT

v_gene: TRBV5-4
abundance: .
d_gene: .
j_gene: TRBJ2-2
CDR3aa: CASSLGWTTRELFF
CDR3nt: TGTGCCAGCAGCTTGGGCTGGACAACCAGGGAGCTGTTTTTT

v_gene: TRBV30
abundance: .
d_gene: .
j_gene: TRBJ2-1
CDR3aa: CAWTAGSYNEQFF
CDR3nt: TGTGCCTGGACGGCGGGATCCTACAATGAGCAGTTCTTC

v_gene: TRBV5-8
abundance: .
d_gene: .
j_gene: TRBJ1-1
CDR3aa: CASSLSRSAFTEAFF
CDR3nt: TGTGCCAGCAGCTTGAGTAGGTCGGCGTTTACTGAAGCTTTCTTT

v_gene: TRBV5-5
abundance: .
d_gene: TRBD1
j_gene: TRBJ1-4
CDR3aa: CASRHGTAFNEKLFF
CDR3nt: TGTGCCAGCAGGCACGGGACAGCTTTTAATGAAAAACTGTTTTTT

v_gene: TRBV9
abundance: .
d_gene: TRBD2
j_gene: TRBJ2-7
CDR3aa: CASSVGSSGSFYEQYF
CDR3nt: TGTGCCAGCAGCGTAGGATCTAGCGGGAGTTTCTACGAGCAGTACTTC

v_gene: TRBV29-1
abundance: .
d_gene: .
j_gene: TRBJ2-1
CDR3aa: CSARGSYNEQFF
CDR3nt: TGCAGCGCCAGGGGTTCCTACAATGAGCAGTTCTTC

v_gene: TRBV25-1
abundance: once
d_gene: TRBD2
j_gene: TRBJ2-1
CDR3aa: CASWNSVERGDHNEQFF
CDR3nt: TGTGCCAGCTGGAACTCAGTCGAGCGGGGGGACCACAATGAGCAGTTCTTC

v_gene: TRBV2
abundance: .
d_gene: .
j_gene: TRBJ1-5
CDR3aa: CASSEAREQPQHF
CDR3nt: TGTGCCAGCAGTGAAGCCCGGGAACAGCCCCAGCATTTT

v_gene: TRBV30
abundance: .
d_gene: .
j_gene: TRBJ2-1
CDR3aa: CAWSVSGVRTSEQFF
CDR3nt: TGTGCCTGGAGTGTGTCTGGCGTCAGGACAAGTGAGCAGTTCTTC

v_gene: TRBV4-1
abundance: .
d_gene: TRBD1
j_gene: TRBJ2-7
CDR3aa: CASSHSRPGQGAYEQYF
CDR3nt: TGCGCCAGCAGCCATAGTCGACCGGGACAGGGGGCCTACGAGCAGTACTTC

v_gene: TRBV5-4
abundance: .
d_gene: .
j_gene: TRBJ2-5
CDR3aa: CASSLGGGAETQYF
CDR3nt: TGTGCCAGCAGCTTGGGTGGGGGCGCGGAGACCCAGTACTTC

v_gene: TRBV28
abundance: .
d_gene: TRBD1
j_gene: TRBJ1-4
CDR3aa: CASSGDREEVEKLFF
CDR3nt: TGTGCCAGCAGTGGGGACAGGGAAGAGGTTGAAAAACTGTTTTTT

v_gene: TRBV5-6
abundance: .
d_gene: .
j_gene: TRBJ2-7
CDR3aa: CASSLTRGRGFYEQYF
CDR3nt: TGTGCCAGCAGCCTGACCCGGGGGCGCGGATTTTACGAGCAGTACTTC

v_gene: TRBV18
abundance: .
d_gene: .
j_gene: TRBJ1-4
CDR3aa: CASSRQGNEKLFF
CDR3nt: TGTGCCAGCTCACGGCAGGGAAATGAAAAACTGTTTTTT

v_gene: TRBV7-9
abundance: .
d_gene: .
j_gene: TRBJ2-7
CDR3aa: CASRGRGLEQYF
CDR3nt: TGTGCCAGCAGGGGGAGAGGGCTCGAGCAGTACTTC

v_gene: TRBV29-1
abundance: .
d_gene: .
j_gene: TRBJ1-4
CDR3aa: CSAATNEKLFF
CDR3nt: TGCAGCGCAGCAACTAATGAAAAACTGTTTTTT

v_gene: TRBV7-8
abundance: .
d_gene: .
j_gene: TRBJ2-7
CDR3aa: CASSLSGWVQSSYEQYF
CDR3nt: TGTGCCAGCAGCCTATCTGGGTGGGTTCAAAGCTCCTACGAGCAGTACTTC

v_gene: TRBV19
abundance: once
d_gene: .
j_gene: TRBJ2-7
CDR3aa: CASRGALFYEQYF
CDR3nt: TGTGCCAGTAGGGGGGCTTTATTCTACGAGCAGTACTTC

v_gene: TRBV5-1
abundance: .
d_gene: TRBD2
j_gene: TRBJ2-7
CDR3aa: CASSPLWTSGSSYEQYF
CDR3nt: TGCGCCAGCAGCCCCCTTTGGACTAGCGGGAGCTCCTACGAGCAGTACTTC

v_gene: TRBV9
abundance: .
d_gene: TRBD2
j_gene: TRBJ2-3
CDR3aa: CASSVGGGAPDTQYF
CDR3nt: TGTGCCAGCAGCGTGGGCGGGGGGGCCCCAGATACGCAGTATTTT

v_gene: TRBV30
abundance: .
d_gene: .
j_gene: TRBJ2-3
CDR3aa: CAWSAGSGADTQYF
CDR3nt: TGTGCCTGGAGTGCCGGGTCAGGGGCAGATACGCAGTATTTT

v_gene: TRBV27
abundance: medium-sized
d_gene: .
j_gene: TRBJ2-7
CDR3aa: CASMGGASYEQYF
CDR3nt: TGTGCCAGCATGGGGGGGGCATCCTACGAGCAGTACTTC

v_gene: TRBV10-3
abundance: once
d_gene: .
j_gene: TRBJ2-5
CDR3aa: CAISESGGGQETQYF
CDR3nt: TGTGCCATCAGTGAGTCTGGGGGAGGCCAAGAGACCCAGTACTTC

v_gene: TRBV27
abundance: once
d_gene: TRBD1
j_gene: TRBJ2-5
CDR3aa: CASSLGVQGAGTQYF
CDR3nt: TGTGCCAGCAGTTTAGGAGTACAGGGGGCCGGGACCCAGTACTTC

v_gene: TRBV5-1
abundance: .
d_gene: TRBD2
j_gene: TRBJ2-1
CDR3aa: CASSLGLAATYNEQFF
CDR3nt: TGCGCCAGCAGCTTGGGACTAGCGGCCACCTACAATGAGCAGTTCTTC

v_gene: TRBV19
abundance: few
d_gene: .
j_gene: TRBJ1-6
CDR3aa: CASIEGIGSPLHF
CDR3nt: TGTGCCAGTATAGAAGGTATAGGTTCACCCCTCCACTTT

v_gene: TRBV4-3
abundance: .
d_gene: TRBD1
j_gene: TRBJ2-2
CDR3aa: CASSHRQGRAGELFF
CDR3nt: TGCGCCAGCAGCCACCGACAGGGTAGGGCCGGGGAGCTGTTTTTT

v_gene: TRBV5-6
abundance: .
d_gene: .
j_gene: TRBJ1-2
CDR3aa: CASSLKRDPGTF
CDR3nt: TGTGCCAGCAGCTTGAAGCGGGACCCGGGAACCTTC

v_gene: TRBV30
abundance: .
d_gene: TRBD2
j_gene: TRBJ2-3
CDR3aa: CAWSVPAGGRGDTQYF
CDR3nt: TGTGCCTGGAGTGTCCCAGCGGGAGGGCGGGGAGATACGCAGTATTTT

v_gene: TRBV19
abundance: .
d_gene: .
j_gene: TRBJ2-3
CDR3aa: CASSIQLGHSTDTQYF
CDR3nt: TGTGCCAGTAGTATACAGCTGGGACATAGCACAGATACGCAGTATTTT

v_gene: TRBV5-1
abundance: .
d_gene: .
j_gene: TRBJ2-5
CDR3aa: CASSFSGFGETQYF
CDR3nt: TGCGCCAGCAGCTTTTCAGGGTTCGGGGAGACCCAGTACTTC

v_gene: TRBV5-1
abundance: .
d_gene: .
j_gene: TRBJ1-1
CDR3aa: CASSLVPLSPGTEAFF
CDR3nt: TGCGCCAGCAGCTTGGTTCCCCTCAGCCCGGGGACTGAAGCTTTCTTT

v_gene: TRBV11-2
abundance: .
d_gene: .
j_gene: TRBJ1-3
CDR3aa: CASRPGFSGNTIYF
CDR3nt: TGTGCCAGCAGACCGGGGTTCTCTGGAAACACCATATATTTT

v_gene: TRBV6-5
abundance: .
d_gene: TRBD1
j_gene: TRBJ1-1
CDR3aa: CASSRDRGPAEAFF
CDR3nt: TGTGCCAGCAGTCGGGACAGGGGGCCCGCTGAAGCTTTCTTT

v_gene: TRBV4-2
abundance: .
d_gene: .
j_gene: TRBJ2-1
CDR3aa: CASSQEEDIYNEQFF
CDR3nt: TGTGCCAGCAGCCAGGAGGAAGACATCTACAATGAGCAGTTCTTC

v_gene: TRBV6-5
abundance: .
d_gene: .
j_gene: TRBJ1-1
CDR3aa: CASSYRGQNTEAFF
CDR3nt: TGTGCCAGCAGTTACAGGGGACAGAACACTGAAGCTTTCTTT

v_gene: TRBV18
abundance: .
d_gene: TRBD1
j_gene: TRBJ2-2
CDR3aa: CASSPGQVTGELFF
CDR3nt: TGTGCCAGCTCACCAGGACAGGTGACCGGGGAGCTGTTTTTT

v_gene: TRBV5-4
abundance: .
d_gene: TRBD1
j_gene: TRBJ1-2
CDR3aa: CASSSKQGVGYGYTF
CDR3nt: TGTGCCAGCAGCTCCAAGCAGGGGGTCGGGTATGGCTACACCTTC

v_gene: TRBV11-2
abundance: .
d_gene: .
j_gene: TRBJ2-3
CDR3aa: CASSLGGKSTDTQYF
CDR3nt: TGTGCCAGCAGCTTAGGCGGGAAGAGCACAGATACGCAGTATTTT

v_gene: TRBV7-6
abundance: .
d_gene: .
j_gene: TRBJ1-1
CDR3aa: CASSLGTGGDTEAFF
CDR3nt: TGTGCCAGCAGCTTAGGAACGGGGGGGGACACTGAAGCTTTCTTT

v_gene: TRBV7-9
abundance: .
d_gene: .
j_gene: TRBJ2-7
CDR3aa: CASSLMSAARDEQYF
CDR3nt: TGTGCCAGCAGCTTAATGTCCGCAGCCAGGGACGAGCAGTACTTC

v_gene: TRBV25-1
abundance: .
d_gene: TRBD1
j_gene: TRBJ2-7
CDR3aa: CASSETGTGFDEQYF
CDR3nt: TGTGCCAGCAGTGAGACCGGGACAGGTTTTGACGAGCAGTACTTC

v_gene: TRBV7-3
abundance: .
d_gene: TRBD1
j_gene: TRBJ1-1
CDR3aa: CASSSQGAGTEAFF
CDR3nt: TGTGCCAGCAGCTCACAGGGGGCCGGAACTGAAGCTTTCTTT